These 5 T cell receptor beta chains were all obtained from the same sample, sequenced in a study of T-cell reconstitution after alpha-beta-depleted transplantation in children. Library preparation (for TCRbeta) was performed with unique molecular identifiers. Via MiXCR, TCRdb re-called the PCR reads, giving one row per CDR3 protein. The sample records about 270,000 distinct CDR3 sequences, approximately 9.8% being singletons. The sample consisted of PBMCs from the stem cell graft donor, taken from the stem cell graft. Receptor source: a human donor who donated a stem cell graft to a child with SCID.

The CDR3 spells CASSLGGQGAGETQYF. CDR3 DNA sequence: TGTGCCAGCAGTTTAGGGGGACAGGGGGCTGGAGAGACCCAGTACTTC. The chain combines TRBV12-3 or TRBV12-4 with TRBJ2-5; 12 bases are a match to TRBD1. The CDR3 totals 16 residues. Germline trimming cut 1 base from V and 4 bases from J; bases unmatched to any gene: 4.

This clonotype was detected only a few times. The chain joins TRBV3-1 to TRBJ2-5; unclear D gene. The CDR3 spans 16 residues. CDR1 and CDR2 from the germline V gene are LGHDT and YNNKEL (reference sequence). Trimming took 4 bases from V and 2 from J, leaving 17 bases between them. The CDR3: CASSPGEATIQETQYF. The CDR3 nucleotides are TGTGCCAGCAGCCCAGGTGAGGCCACCATACAAGAGACCCAGTACTTC.

This sequence joins TRBV7-9 and TRBJ1-1; 8 bases are a match to TRBD1. J gave up 1 base and V 4 bases, and 11 bases lay outside the gene matches. The germline V gene has CDR1 SEHNR and CDR2 FQNEAQ (reference sequence). CDR3 length: 17 residues. In nucleotides, the CDR3 is TGTGCCAGCAGCTCGCGTGGGGGACAGGCCCGGAACACTGAAGCTTTCTTT. It encodes CASSSRGGQARNTEAFF.

The V and J genes are TRBV2 and TRBJ2-5; D remains ambiguous. CDR1 and CDR2 from the germline V gene are SNHLY and FYNNEI. V was pared by 5 bases and J by 0 bases, with 16 bases between. The CDR3 runs to 16 residues. The CDR3 bases are TGTGCCAGCAGTTACGGGCCAACAAAATACCAAGAGACCCAGTACTTC. This sequence encodes CASSYGPTKYQETQYF.

V usage is TRBV12-5 and J usage is TRBJ2-7, with D tentatively TRBD1 (6 bases). V lost 0 bases and J 1 base, leaving 19 bases between the germline ends. Germline V lookup: CDR1 LGHNT, CDR2 FRNRAP. The CDR3 loop spans 18 amino acids. The CDR3 reads CASGLVRTVPSGSYEQYF. For the CDR3, the DNA is TGTGCTAGTGGTTTGGTCCGGACAGTCCCATCGGGGTCCTACGAGCAGTACTTC.